The next 12 T cell receptor beta chains were all read from a single sample in a study of CXCR3-negative and CXCR3-positive naive CD8 T cells. Study-wide findings and caveats: In CXCR3-positive naive cells, the TRB CDR3s were more hydrophobic than in CXCR3-negative naive cells.

The libraries of TRB cDNA were prepared using 5' RACE with UMI labels. TCRdb reprocessed the 5' RACE reads and keeps a single row for each CDR3 protein, giving no DNA. Its table records around 95,000 distinct CDR3 sequences. No antigen is known for these receptors. Sequenced sample: naive CXCR3+ CD8+ T cells from blood. As for subset: CD45RO-CCR7+CD27+CD95- naive CD8+ T cells expressing CXCR3 (TNR3+). Receptors originate from a human donor in good health. Some clones in this sample may be carry-over from other donors' samples.

The chain uses TRBV28 and TRBJ2-1; as DNA is missing, the TRBD2 call by TCRdb cannot be tested. Germline lookup yields CDR1 MDHEN and CDR2 SYDVKM. This CDR3 region has 15 residues. CDR3 loop: CASSLGGTSGDEQFF.

The chain couples TRBV29-1 to TRBJ2-2; the TCRdb D gene call, TRBD1, has no DNA to confirm it. CDR1 is SQVTM, CDR2 ANQGSEA, per germline. The CDR3 sequence is 17 residues long. The CDR3 loop is CSVEDVGGTGGSGELFF.

The chain is built from TRBV11-2 and TRBJ1-5; the D call from TCRdb, TRBD1, cannot be confirmed without DNA. The CDR3 runs to 17 residues. Germline CDR1 is SGHAT and CDR2 is FQNNGV. CDR3 amino acids: CASSPEQGGRSNQPQHF. Combining the CDR3 with reference TRBV11-2 and TRBJ1-5 gives the whole variable domain EAGVAQSPRYKIIEKRQSVAFWCNPISGHATLYWYQQILGQGPKLLIQFQNNGVVDDSQLPKDRFSAERLKGVDSTLKIQPAKLEDSAVYLCASSPEQGGRSNQPQHFGDGTRLSIL.

This CDR3 is CSVEGLTGELFF. V is TRBV29-1 and J is TRBJ2-2; no DNA is available, so the TRBD2 call from TCRdb remains unchecked. Germline V gives CDR1 SQVTM, CDR2 ANQGSEA. This CDR3 has 12 residues.

The V and J genes are TRBV7-9 and TRBJ2-7. Germline values: CDR1 SEHNR, CDR2 FQNEAQ (reference sequence). This CDR3 is built from 13 residues. CDR3 in amino acids: CASSLVGRYEQYF. Supplemented by reference TRBV7-9 and TRBJ2-7, the full variable domain reads DTGVSQNPRHKITKRGQNVTFRCDPISEHNRLYWYRQTLGQGPEFLTYFQNEAQLEKSRLLSDRFSAERPKGSFSTLEIQRTEQGDSAMYLCASSLVGRYEQYFGPGTRLTVT.

V gene TRBV5-1 combines with J gene TRBJ2-7. The CDR3 has 14 residues. Germline V lookup: CDR1 SGHRS, CDR2 YFSETQ. The CDR3 here is CASSLAGNGYEQYF.

The chain recombines TRBV15 with TRBJ2-6. Per the germline V gene, CDR1 is LNHNV and CDR2 is YYDKDF (reference sequence). CDR3 length: 16 amino acids. The CDR3 sequence is CATSLDRRSGANVLTF.

The V call is TRBV7-9, the J call TRBJ2-7; as DNA is missing, the TRBD1 call by TCRdb cannot be tested. The CDR3 extends over 16 amino acids. Germline values: CDR1 SEHNR, CDR2 FQNEAQ (reference sequence). CDR3 loop: CASSLPQTGGSYEQYF.

The chain employs TRBV5-1 and TRBJ1-1. From germline, CDR1 is SGHRS and CDR2 YFSETQ. CDR3 size: 15 residues. The CDR3 spells CASSLRALLGTEAFF.

This chain links TRBV29-1 with TRBJ2-7; the TRBD2 assignment by TCRdb is unverifiable without DNA. The germline V gene has CDR1 SQVTM and CDR2 ANQGSEA. The CDR3 runs to 16 residues. The CDR3 spells CSVETSGRTAGVEQYF.

The V gene is TRBV12-3 or TRBV12-4, the J gene TRBJ2-1; the TCRdb D gene call, TRBD2, has no DNA to confirm it. The CDR3 runs to 14 residues. The CDR3 loop reads CASSPALGYNEQFF.

The rearrangement uses TRBV7-6 and TRBJ2-7; TCRdb proposes TRBD1, but this gene call is untestable without DNA. Germline lookup yields CDR1 SGHVS and CDR2 FNYEAQ. The CDR3 covers 15 residues. CDR3 residues: CASSLGGKGTYEQYF. Filled out from reference TRBV7-6 and TRBJ2-7, the complete variable domain reads GAGVSQSPRYKVTKRGQDVALRCDPISGHVSLYWYRQALGQGPEFLTYFNYEAQQDKSGLPNDRFSAERPEGSISTLTIQRTEQRDSAMYRCASSLGGKGTYEQYFGPGTRLTVT.